This T cell receptor beta chain was identified in a study of regulatory T cells in long-lasting Graves disease. Study outcomes and limitations: Persistent Graves' patients possessed reduced TCR diversity relative to recently diagnosed ones. Persistent disease favored TRBV28, TRBJ1-2 and TRBJ2-5.

This clonotype was seen a few times. Its antigen is currently unknown. Researchers made TCR beta libraries by using iRepertoire HTBI primers and running Arm-PCR on CDR3 regions. TCRdb redid the calling of the multiplex PCR reads with MiXCR, one entry per CDR3 protein. The sample shows a few hundred thousand distinct CDR3 sequences, over 20% of them seen only once. As to time point: persistent/refractory GD, antithyroid drugs over 5 years with positive TRAb. PBMC RNA served as the TCR library source. The guidelines of the American Thyroid Association were the basis for diagnosing Graves' disease. CDR3 length equals 13 residues. V shed 8 bases and J shed 1 base, with 10 bases lying between them. Per germline, CDR1 ENHRY and CDR2 SYGVKD.

The chain employs TRBV10-3 and TRBJ2-3; tentative D call: TRBD1 (6 bases). The clonotype originates from a female donor with Graves disease. Sample: peripheral blood mononuclear cells (PBMCs), taken when the disease was refractory, from a patient treated with antithyroid drugs. CDR3 protein: CAIAGGGTDTQYF. For the CDR3, the DNA is TGTGCCATCGCTGGGGGCGGCACAGATACGCAGTATTTT.